Following are 27 T cell receptor beta chains from one sample sequenced in a study of cytomegalovirus exposure and HLA in healthy donors. 60 Vbeta and 13 Jbeta primers were used in PCR. Some clones are missing from TCRdb's copy, which holds only in-frame ones; the method was immunoSEQ multiplex PCR. The sample has about 120,000 clones, 74% seen once. The sequenced material came from PBMCs. Receptor source: a young man in good health and CMV-seropositive.

This sequence joins TRBV7-9 and TRBJ2-3, with 10 bases matching TRBD2. Trimming cost V 1 base and J 0 bases; bases outside gene matches: 10. The CDR3 has 19 residues. The germline V gene encodes CDR1 SEHNR and CDR2 FQNEAQ (reference sequence). The CDR3 region has the DNA TGTGCCAGCAGCTTAGTACTACTAGCGGGGCCATTTAGCACAGATACGCAGTATTTT. This encodes CASSLVLLAGPFSTDTQYF.

This clone was observed a single time. This chain uses TRBV29-1 with TRBJ1-2; 9 nucleotides line up with TRBD1. This CDR3 is built from 16 residues. The V and J ends lost 2 bases and 1 base, in that order; junction bases with no gene match: 8. Germline V CDR1 and CDR2: SQVTM, ANQGSEA. The CDR3 DNA is TGCAGCGTTGAAAAAATCACAGGGGGCGGTAACTATGGCTACACCTTC. It encodes CSVEKITGGGNYGYTF.

The rearrangement uses TRBV27 and TRBJ1-6; D is uncertain. Germline V lookup: CDR1 MNHEY, CDR2 SMNVEV (reference sequence). V was cut by 4 bases and J by 10 bases, with 14 bases left in between. The CDR3 loop spans 14 amino acids. CDR3 amino acids: CASSSPLRGSPLHF. DNA of the CDR3: TGTGCCAGCAGTTCCCCGCTTAGAGGATCACCCCTCCACTTT.

The chain uses TRBV14 and TRBJ2-7, with 10 nucleotides matching TRBD1. Germline CDR1 reads SGHDN; CDR2 reads FVKESK. The CDR3 is 14 residues long. V shed 4 bases, J shed 2 bases, and the junction held 2 bases outside the gene matches. The CDR3 is CASSPGQGAYEQYF. The CDR3 DNA follows: TGTGCCAGCAGCCCCGGACAGGGGGCCTACGAGCAGTACTTC.

The CDR3: CASSLGGGGAIDTQYF. The CDR3 DNA reads as TGCGCCAGCAGCTTGGGTGGCGGGGGGGCCATAGATACGCAGTATTTT. This sequence joins TRBV5-1 and TRBJ2-3, with 9 positions matching TRBD2. The CDR3 runs 16 residues. Germline V gene lookup returns CDR1 SGHRS and CDR2 YFSETQ. The V and J ends lost 0 bases and 5 bases, in that order; junction bases with no gene match: 7.

V and J are TRBV11-2 and TRBJ1-6; D unresolved. V was pared by 1 base and J by 8 bases, with 6 bases between. This CDR3 is 13 amino acids long. The germline gives CDR1 SGHAT, CDR2 FQNNGV. This chain's CDR3 is CASSLVPDSPLHF. The CDR3 DNA follows: TGTGCCAGCAGCTTAGTACCGGATTCACCCCTCCACTTT.

The chain joins TRBV7-7 to TRBJ2-7, with a tentative D call TRBD1 (5 bases). The length of the CDR3 is 13 residues. Per germline, CDR1 SSHAT and CDR2 FNYEAQ (reference sequence). The V end lost 5 bases, the J end lost 6 bases, and 14 bases lay between the germline ends. This CDR3 reads CASSPGQGGEQYF. The CDR3 bases are TGTGCCAGCAGCCCCGGTCAGGGTGGCGAGCAGTACTTC.

The V and J genes are TRBV30 and TRBJ1-2; 12 bases map to TRBD1. This CDR3 region has 14 residues. Trimming cost V 4 bases and J 2 bases; bases outside gene matches: 2. CDR1 and CDR2 (germline): GTSNPN, SVGIG (reference sequence). CDR3 in amino acids: CAWTGTGGNYGYTF. CDR3 sequence (DNA): TGTGCCTGGACTGGGACAGGGGGCAACTATGGCTACACCTTC.

A few counts support this clone. This sequence joins TRBV19 and TRBJ1-5, with TRBD1 as a possible D gene (6 bases). Trimming cost V 7 bases and J 4 bases, with 8 bases left between them. This CDR3 region has 12 residues. Looked up from germline, CDR1 is LNHDA and CDR2 is SQIVND (reference sequence). The CDR3 DNA reads as TGTGCCAGTAAGGGGGGGAATCAGCCCCAGCATTTT. It specifies CASKGGNQPQHF. Supplemented by reference TRBV19 and TRBJ1-5, the full variable domain reads DGGITQSPKYLFRKEGQNVTLSCEQNLNHDAMYWYRQDPGQGLRLIYYSQIVNDFQKGDIAEGYSVSREKKESFPLTVTSAQKNPTAFYLCASKGGNQPQHFGDGTRLSIL.

The chain uses TRBV29-1 and TRBJ2-1; 7 nucleotides match TRBD1. The CDR3 loop spans 14 amino acids. Per the germline V gene, CDR1 is SQVTM and CDR2 is ANQGSEA. Trimming removed 4 bases from V and 9 bases from J; junction bases left unmatched: 12. The CDR3 bases are TGCAGCGTTGCGGGCAGGGGGAGTAGTATTGAGCAGTTCTTC. It encodes CSVAGRGSSIEQFF.

This clone was seen only once. At one of its ends the junction is not consistent with the germline gene, which may arise from a read error. The chain has TRBV7-9 and TRBJ1-2, with unresolved D. CDR1 SEHNR and CDR2 FQNEAQ come from the germline V gene (reference sequence). This CDR3 comprises 14 residues. CDR3 bases: TGTGCCAGCAGCTTAGTTGGGTCGAACTATGGCTACCCCTTC. Translation: CASSLVGSNYGYPF.

This chain connects TRBV2 to TRBJ1-5; D gene uncertain. V lost 5 bases and J lost 2, with 10 bases in between. Germline CDR1 reads SNHLY; CDR2 reads FYNNEI. The CDR3 sequence is 14 residues long. As DNA, the CDR3 is TGTGCCAGCAGTCCTGACTCTGGCAATCAGCCCCAGCATTTT. Translated, it gives CASSPDSGNQPQHF.

V is TRBV2 and J is TRBJ1-2, with 7 bases aligning to TRBD1. Per the germline V gene, CDR1 is SNHLY and CDR2 is FYNNEI. This CDR3 comprises 14 residues. Trimming took 4 bases from V and 4 from J; bases not matched to a gene: 6. CDR3 nucleotide sequence: TGTGCCAGCAGTGGGGACAGTCGACTCTATGGCTACACCTTC. Translated: CASSGDSRLYGYTF.

The chain couples TRBV4-2 to TRBJ1-3, with D possibly TRBD1 on 5 matching bases. The CDR3 consists of 16 residues. Looked up from germline, CDR1 is LGHNA and CDR2 is YNFKEQ. V was pared by 0 bases and J by 2 bases, with 11 bases between. The CDR3 bases are TGTGCCAGCAGCCAAGATCATGGAGGGGCTGGAAACACCATATATTTT. The encoded protein is CASSQDHGGAGNTIYF.

Of note for this clone: A much larger clonotype is one base distant, so this may be a read error. V gene TRBV28 combines with J gene TRBJ1-2; 8 bases align to TRBD1. The CDR3 is made up of 13 amino acids. Looked up from germline, CDR1 is MDHEN and CDR2 is SYDVKM. J gave up 4 bases and V 6 bases, and 4 bases lay outside the gene matches. Written as DNA, the CDR3 is TGTGCCAGCAGCCCAGGACAGGGCTATGGCTACACCTTC. Translated, it gives CASSPGQGYGYTF.

About this clone itself: With a much larger clone just one base away, this may be a read error. Other DNA sequences in this specimen translate into the identical CDR3. The rearrangement links TRBV5-1 to TRBJ1-4; 9 bases fit TRBD1. Germline assignment: CDR1 SGHRS and CDR2 YFSETQ. V dropped 4 bases and J dropped 7; count of bases not matched to a gene: 5. This CDR3 has 14 amino acids. Written as DNA, the CDR3 is TGCGCCAGCAGCCCGGGACAGGGAGGTGAAAAACTGTTTTTT. This gives the protein CASSPGQGGEKLFF.

V is TRBV6-1 and J is TRBJ2-7; perhaps TRBD1 as D (6 bases). Between the trimmed V and J ends, which lost 5 bases and 6 bases, there was a span of 14 bases. The germline V gene encodes CDR1 MNHNS and CDR2 SASEGT. This CDR3 is 13 amino acids long. The CDR3 coding sequence is TGTGCCAGCAGTTATCACAGGGTAGGCGAGCAGTACTTC. Translating gives CASSYHRVGEQYF.

This clone appeared a few times. The V and J genes are TRBV6-1 and TRBJ1-2; no clear D. This CDR3 has 15 amino acids. CDR1 is MNHNS, CDR2 SASEGT, per germline. Trimming removed 1 base from V and 4 bases from J, with 13 bases in between. CDR3 in DNA: TGTGCCAGCAGTGAAGGTCCTGGACTCGGCTATGGCTACACCTTC. This encodes CASSEGPGLGYGYTF.

This clone has just a few counts. This chain connects TRBV9 to TRBJ1-5; no reliable D call. The V gene's germline CDR1 is SGDLS and CDR2 YYNGEE. The length of the CDR3 is 13 residues. Deletions cut 0 bases from V and 6 bases from J, with 7 bases between. In DNA form, the CDR3 reads TGTGCCAGCAGCGTAGGAAACAGTCAGCCCCAGCATTTT. This sequence encodes CASSVGNSQPQHF.

This clone turned up a few times. The J gene is TRBJ1-6, the V gene TRBV6-5; no clear D gene. The CDR3 is 14 amino acids. Trimming left V 5 bases short and J 6 bases short, with 11 bases between. CDR1 and CDR2 from the germline V gene are MNHEY and SVGAGI. The CDR3 DNA is TGTGCCAGCAGTCAGGCAGTTTCTAATTCACCCCTCCACTTT. Its protein product is CASSQAVSNSPLHF.

The chain joins TRBV5-1 to TRBJ1-5; the match to TRBD1 covers 11 bases. The CDR3 length is 16 residues. J was trimmed by 4 bases and V by 0 bases; bases with no gene match: 3. Germline loops: CDR1 SGHRS, CDR2 YFSETQ. The CDR3 bases are TGCGCCAGCAGCTTGGTTTGGGACAGGGGGAATCAGCCCCAGCATTTT. Encoded protein: CASSLVWDRGNQPQHF.

This sequence joins TRBV5-5 and TRBJ1-2; no definite D call. The CDR3 is 11 residues long. The ends were cut back, 7 bases at V and 5 bases at J, with 9 bases in the middle. In germline, CDR1 is SGHKS, CDR2 YYEKEE (reference sequence). The CDR3 DNA reads TGTGCCAGCGGGCAGGCTTATGGCTACACCTTC. Its protein is CASGQAYGYTF.

The rearrangement links TRBV27 to TRBJ2-7; 9 bases match TRBD1. V shed 4 bases and J 0 bases; nucleotides not matched to a gene: 16. Germline lookup yields CDR1 MNHEY and CDR2 SMNVEV (reference sequence). The CDR3 has 19 residues. The CDR3 reads CASSSLPGQGPAHSYEQYF. CDR3 DNA sequence: TGTGCCAGCAGTTCTCTACCGGGACAGGGTCCAGCCCACTCCTACGAGCAGTACTTC.

V usage is TRBV10-2 and J usage is TRBJ2-2; the match to TRBD2 covers 14 bases. The CDR3 contains 18 residues. The germline gives CDR1 WSHSY, CDR2 SAAADI. The V and J ends lost 2 bases and 3 bases, in that order; junction bases with no gene match: 5. The DNA of the CDR3 is TGCGCCAGCAGTGAGCCCGGGACTAGCGGGGGAGACACCGGGGAGCTGTTTTTT. As protein: CASSEPGTSGGDTGELFF.

The chain couples TRBV29-1 to TRBJ2-5; the match to TRBD1 covers 10 bases. CDR1 is SQVTM and CDR2 is ANQGSEA in the germline V gene. With V trimmed by 6 bases and J by 3 bases, 4 bases remained unmatched. This CDR3 has 13 amino acids. CDR3 DNA: TGCAGCGTGAGAGGGACAGGGGAAGAGACCCAGTACTTC. This codes for CSVRGTGEETQYF.

Only one count was recorded for this clone. V and J are TRBV28 and TRBJ1-4; a weak D match, TRBD1 (6 bases). Deletions cut 4 bases from V and 4 bases from J, with 13 bases between. Germline CDR1 is MDHEN and CDR2 is SYDVKM. The CDR3 spans 15 residues. The CDR3 here is CASSSTKQGNEKLFF. The CDR3 nucleotides are TGTGCCAGCAGTTCGACCAAACAGGGTAATGAAAAACTGTTTTTT.

The rearrangement joins TRBV9 to TRBJ2-1, with no clear D. There are 14 residues in the CDR3. CDR1 is SGDLS and CDR2 is YYNGEE in the germline V gene. The V end lost 4 bases, the J end lost 6 bases, and 14 bases lay between the germline ends. CDR3 protein: CASSPPVELNEQFF. For the CDR3, the DNA is TGTGCCAGCAGCCCGCCGGTCGAACTCAATGAGCAGTTCTTC.